This TCR beta chain stems from a study of blood T cell repertoires in COVID-19. For the study at large: In each case, the material was cDNA or gDNA derived from T cells, B-cell-depleted T cells, or PBMCs.

Methods used by the authors: It was from reference gene primer amplification that nucleated cell counts were estimated. Sequencing was performed with immunoSEQ multiplex PCR; in TCRdb, only in-frame clones are kept and a portion is missing. V, J and clone size reflect that table, while D and trimming were determined from the DNA. Among around 300,000 clones listed, about 93% were seen once. Sequenced: PBMCs or T cells enriched from blood (not recorded which). The receptor's source is a woman in her 30s who had recovered from COVID-19.

The chain's CDR3 is CASSVADNTDTQYF. CDR3 nucleotide sequence: TGTGCCAGCAGCGTAGCGGACAACACAGATACGCAGTATTTT. V and J are TRBV9 and TRBJ2-3; perhaps TRBD1 as D (5 bases). Trimming took off 0 bases at V and 2 bases at J, with 7 bases between the two ends. The CDR3 extends over 14 amino acids. Germline V gene sequence: CDR1 SGDLS, CDR2 YYNGEE.